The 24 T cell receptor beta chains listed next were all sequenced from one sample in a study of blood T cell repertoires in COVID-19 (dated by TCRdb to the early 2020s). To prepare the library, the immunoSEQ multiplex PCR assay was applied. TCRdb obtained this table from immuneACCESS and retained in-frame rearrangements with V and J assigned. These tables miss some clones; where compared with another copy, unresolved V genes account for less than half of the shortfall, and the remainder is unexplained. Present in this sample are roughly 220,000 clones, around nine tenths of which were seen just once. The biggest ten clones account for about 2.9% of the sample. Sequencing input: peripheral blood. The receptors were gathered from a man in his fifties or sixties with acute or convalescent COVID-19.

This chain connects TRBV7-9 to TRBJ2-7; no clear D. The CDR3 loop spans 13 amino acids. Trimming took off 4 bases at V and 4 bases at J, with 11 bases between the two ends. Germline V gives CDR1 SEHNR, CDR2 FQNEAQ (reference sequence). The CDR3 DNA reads TGTGCCAGCAGCTCCCCCCTAGAATACGAGCAGTACTTC. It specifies CASSSPLEYEQYF.

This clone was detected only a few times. The CDR3 region is CASSPSGELFF. CDR3 sequence (DNA): TGTGCCAGCAGCCCTTCCGGGGAGCTGTTTTTT. The chain has TRBV2 and TRBJ2-2; D is uncertain. Germline loops: CDR1 SNHLY, CDR2 FYNNEI. V lost 6 bases to trimming and J lost 6 bases, with 5 bases between them. The CDR3 loop spans 11 amino acids.

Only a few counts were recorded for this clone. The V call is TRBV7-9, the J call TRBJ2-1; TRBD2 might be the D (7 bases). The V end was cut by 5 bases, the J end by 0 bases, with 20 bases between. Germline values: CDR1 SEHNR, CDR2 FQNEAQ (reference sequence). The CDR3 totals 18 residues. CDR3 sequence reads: CASSPRWRGGSSYNEQFF. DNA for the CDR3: TGTGCCAGCAGCCCACGTTGGAGGGGGGGCAGCTCCTACAATGAGCAGTTCTTC.

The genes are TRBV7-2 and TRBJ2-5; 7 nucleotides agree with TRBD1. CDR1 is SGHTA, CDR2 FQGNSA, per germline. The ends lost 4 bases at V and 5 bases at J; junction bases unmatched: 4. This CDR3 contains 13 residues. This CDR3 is CASSWDSKETQYF. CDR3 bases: TGTGCCAGCAGCTGGGACAGTAAGGAGACCCAGTACTTC. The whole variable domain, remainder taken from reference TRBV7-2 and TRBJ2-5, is GAGVSQSPSNKVTEKGKDVELRCDPISGHTALYWYRQSLGQGLEFLIYFQGNSAPDKSGLPSDRFSAERTGGSVSTLTIQRTQQEDSAVYLCASSWDSKETQYFGPGTRLLVL.

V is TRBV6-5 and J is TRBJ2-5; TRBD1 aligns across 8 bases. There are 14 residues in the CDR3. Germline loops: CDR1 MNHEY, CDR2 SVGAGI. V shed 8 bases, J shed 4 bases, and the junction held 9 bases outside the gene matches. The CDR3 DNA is TGTGCCAGCGCTCAGGGGGCGTGGGGAGAGACCCAGTACTTC. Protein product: CASAQGAWGETQYF.

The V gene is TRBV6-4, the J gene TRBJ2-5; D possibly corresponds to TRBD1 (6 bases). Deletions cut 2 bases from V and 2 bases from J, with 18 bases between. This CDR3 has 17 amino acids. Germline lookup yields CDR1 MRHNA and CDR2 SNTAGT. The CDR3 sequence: CASSDHQQGGGQETQYF. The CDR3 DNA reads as TGTGCCAGCAGTGACCACCAACAGGGTGGTGGGCAAGAGACCCAGTACTTC.

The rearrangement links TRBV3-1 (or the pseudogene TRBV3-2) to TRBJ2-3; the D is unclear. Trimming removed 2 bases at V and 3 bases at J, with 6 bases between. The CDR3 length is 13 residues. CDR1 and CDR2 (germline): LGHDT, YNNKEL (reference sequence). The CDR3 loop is CASSQPPTDTQYF. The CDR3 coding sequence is TGTGCCAGCAGCCAACCCCCGACAGATACGCAGTATTTT.

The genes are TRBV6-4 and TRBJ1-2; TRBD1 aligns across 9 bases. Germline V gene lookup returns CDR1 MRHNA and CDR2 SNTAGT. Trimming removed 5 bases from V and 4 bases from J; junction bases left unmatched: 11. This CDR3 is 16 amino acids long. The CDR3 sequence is CASSLTGGDQTYGYTF. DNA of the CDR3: TGTGCCAGCAGTCTCACAGGGGGCGACCAAACCTATGGCTACACCTTC.

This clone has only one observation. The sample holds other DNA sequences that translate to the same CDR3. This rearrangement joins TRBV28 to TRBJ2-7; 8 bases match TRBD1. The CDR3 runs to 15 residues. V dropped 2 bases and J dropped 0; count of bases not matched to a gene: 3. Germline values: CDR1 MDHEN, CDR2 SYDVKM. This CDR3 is CASSLAGTGSYEQYF. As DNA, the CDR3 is TGTGCCAGCAGTTTAGCCGGGACAGGCTCCTACGAGCAGTACTTC.

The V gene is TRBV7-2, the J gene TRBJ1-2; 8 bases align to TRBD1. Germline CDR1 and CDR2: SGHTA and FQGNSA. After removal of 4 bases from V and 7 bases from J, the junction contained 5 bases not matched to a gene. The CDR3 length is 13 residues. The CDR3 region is CASSSDRGSGYTF. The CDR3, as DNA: TGTGCCAGCAGCTCCGACAGGGGATCTGGCTACACCTTC.

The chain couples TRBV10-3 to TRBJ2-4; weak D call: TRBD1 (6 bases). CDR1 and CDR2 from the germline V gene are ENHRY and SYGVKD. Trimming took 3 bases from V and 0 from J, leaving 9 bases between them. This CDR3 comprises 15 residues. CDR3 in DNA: TGTGCCATCAGTGACCAGGGGTTAGCCAAAAACATTCAGTACTTC. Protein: CAISDQGLAKNIQYF.

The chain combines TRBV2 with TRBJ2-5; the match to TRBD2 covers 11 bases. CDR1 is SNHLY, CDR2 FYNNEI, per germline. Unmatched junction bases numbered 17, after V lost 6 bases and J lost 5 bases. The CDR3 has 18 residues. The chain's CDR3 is CASSPSPSRLAGRETQYF. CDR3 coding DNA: TGTGCCAGCAGCCCCAGCCCCTCTCGACTAGCGGGGCGGGAGACCCAGTACTTC.

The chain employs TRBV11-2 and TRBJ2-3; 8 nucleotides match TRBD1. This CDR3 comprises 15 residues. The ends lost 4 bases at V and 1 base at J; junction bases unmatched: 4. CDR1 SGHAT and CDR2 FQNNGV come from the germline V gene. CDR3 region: CASSYRTGRTDTQYF. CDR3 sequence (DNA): TGTGCCAGCAGCTACCGGACAGGGCGCACAGATACGCAGTATTTT.

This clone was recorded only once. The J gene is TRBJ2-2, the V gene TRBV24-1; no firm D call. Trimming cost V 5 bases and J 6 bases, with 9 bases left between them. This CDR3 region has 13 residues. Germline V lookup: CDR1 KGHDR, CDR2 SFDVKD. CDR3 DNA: TGTGCCACCAGTGGGGCCGGTGCCGGGGAGCTGTTTTTT. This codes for CATSGAGAGELFF.

The CDR3: CASPPTGYGYTF. The CDR3 DNA reads TGTGCCAGCCCTCCGACAGGGTATGGCTACACCTTC. The J gene is TRBJ1-2, the V gene TRBV2; 7 bases line up with TRBD1. CDR3 size: 12 residues. The germline V gene has CDR1 SNHLY and CDR2 FYNNEI. Trimming at V came to 8 bases and at J to 5 bases, leaving 5 bases not matched to a gene.

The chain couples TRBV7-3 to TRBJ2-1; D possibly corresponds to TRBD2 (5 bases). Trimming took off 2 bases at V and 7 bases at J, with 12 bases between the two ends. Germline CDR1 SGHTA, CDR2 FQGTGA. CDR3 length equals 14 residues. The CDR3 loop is CASSLWSGGNEQFF. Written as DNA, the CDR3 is TGTGCCAGCAGCTTATGGAGCGGCGGGAATGAGCAGTTCTTC.

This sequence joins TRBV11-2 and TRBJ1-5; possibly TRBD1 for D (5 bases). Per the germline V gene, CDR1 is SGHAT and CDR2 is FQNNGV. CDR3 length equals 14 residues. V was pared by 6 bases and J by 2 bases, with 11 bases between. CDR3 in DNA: TGTGCCAGCAGGGACACCCTAGGCAATCAGCCCCAGCATTTT. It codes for CASRDTLGNQPQHF.

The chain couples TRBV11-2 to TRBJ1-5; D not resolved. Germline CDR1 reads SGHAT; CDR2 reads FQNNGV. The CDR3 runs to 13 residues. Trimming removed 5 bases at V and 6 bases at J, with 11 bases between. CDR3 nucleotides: TGTGCCAGCAGCGCATTCTCGGGTCAGCCCCAGCATTTT. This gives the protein CASSAFSGQPQHF.

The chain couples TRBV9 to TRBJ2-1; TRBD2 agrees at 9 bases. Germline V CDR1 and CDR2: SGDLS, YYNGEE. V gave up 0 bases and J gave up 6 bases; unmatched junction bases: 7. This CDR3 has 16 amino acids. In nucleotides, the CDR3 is TGTGCCAGCAGCGTAGGCGGGGGGGCGAGTGTCAATGAGCAGTTCTTC. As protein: CASSVGGGASVNEQFF.

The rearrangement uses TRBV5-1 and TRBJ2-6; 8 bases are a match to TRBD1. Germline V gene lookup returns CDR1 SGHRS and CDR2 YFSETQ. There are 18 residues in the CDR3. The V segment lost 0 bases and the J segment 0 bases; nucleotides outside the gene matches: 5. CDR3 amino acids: CASSLGAGGVSGANVLTF. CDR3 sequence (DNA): TGCGCCAGCAGCTTGGGGGCAGGGGGCGTCTCTGGGGCCAACGTCCTGACTTTC.

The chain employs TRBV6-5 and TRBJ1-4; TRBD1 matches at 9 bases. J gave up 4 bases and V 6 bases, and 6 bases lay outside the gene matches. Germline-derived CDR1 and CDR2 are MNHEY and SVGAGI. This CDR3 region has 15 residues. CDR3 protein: CASRAADRGNEKLFF. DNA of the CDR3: TGTGCCAGCAGGGCCGCGGACAGGGGTAATGAAAAACTGTTTTTT.

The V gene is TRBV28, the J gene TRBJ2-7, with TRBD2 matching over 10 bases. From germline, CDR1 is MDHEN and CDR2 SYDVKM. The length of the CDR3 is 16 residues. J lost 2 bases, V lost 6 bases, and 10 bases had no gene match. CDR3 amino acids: CASSRILAGVPYEQYF. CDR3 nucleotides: TGTGCCAGCAGCCGGATCCTAGCGGGGGTCCCCTACGAGCAGTACTTC. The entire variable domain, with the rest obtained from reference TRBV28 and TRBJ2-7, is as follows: DVKVTQSSRYLVKRTGEKVFLECVQDMDHENMFWYRQDPGLGLRLIYFSYDVKMKEKGDIPEGYSVSREKKERFSLILESASTNQTSMYLCASSRILAGVPYEQYFGPGTRLTVT.

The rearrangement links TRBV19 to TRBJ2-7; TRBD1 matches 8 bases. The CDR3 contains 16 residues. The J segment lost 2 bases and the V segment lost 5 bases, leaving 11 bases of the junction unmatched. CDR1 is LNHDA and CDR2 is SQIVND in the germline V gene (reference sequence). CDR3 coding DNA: TGTGCCAGTAGTGACCGGACAGGGAGGTTGGCCTACGAGCAGTACTTC. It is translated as CASSDRTGRLAYEQYF.

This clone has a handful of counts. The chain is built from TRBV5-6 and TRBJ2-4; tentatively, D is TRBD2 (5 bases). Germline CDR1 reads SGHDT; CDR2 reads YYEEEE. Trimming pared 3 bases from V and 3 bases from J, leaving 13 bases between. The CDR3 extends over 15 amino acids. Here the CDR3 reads CASSSLRGDKNIQYF. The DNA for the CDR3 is TGTGCCAGCAGCTCCCTCCGGGGTGACAAAAACATTCAGTACTTC.